The 5 T cell receptor beta chains below all came from one sample that was sequenced in a study of molecular identifiers for immune sequencing clone quantification. TCRdb reanalysed the PCR reads using MiXCR and keeps one entry per CDR3 protein. The data show roughly 9,700 distinct CDR3 sequences, approximately 20% seen once. Sequenced sample: naive CD8+ T cells from blood, with Jurkat cell RNA spiked in. Specified subset: FACS-sorted CD8+CD4-CCR7+CD45RA+ naive T cells. These receptors originate from a human donor in good health. Some libraries in this study had Jurkat cell RNA spiked in.

The table lists this clonotype with many counts. The V gene is TRBV27, the J gene TRBJ2-7, with D tentatively TRBD1 (6 bases). Between the trimmed V and J ends, which lost 5 bases and 5 bases, there was a span of 16 bases. Germline V CDR1 and CDR2: MNHEY, SMNVEV (reference sequence). This CDR3 contains 14 residues. CDR3 DNA: TGTGCCAGCAGTCCCGGAACCAGGGGTAACGAGCAGTACTTC. This encodes CASSPGTRGNEQYF.

As for this clonotype: A read error is possible here, since a much larger clone lies one base away. The gene calls are TRBV7-2 and TRBJ2-1; 9 bases are shared with TRBD2. Looked up from germline, CDR1 is SGHTA and CDR2 is FQGNSA. CDR3 length equals 15 residues. The CDR3 region is CASSLVLAGNNGQFF. The CDR3 bases are TGTGCCAGCAGCTTAGTGCTAGCGGGAAACAATGGGCAGTTCTTC.

This clonotype is medium-sized (0.01 to 0.1%) in the sample. The J gene is TRBJ2-7, the V gene TRBV14, with 7 bases fitting TRBD2. V lost 4 bases and J lost 3; bases outside the gene matches: 6. The CDR3 loop spans 14 amino acids. Germline V gives CDR1 SGHDN, CDR2 FVKESK. CDR3: CASSPWGLFYEQYF. CDR3 nucleotides: TGTGCCAGCAGCCCTTGGGGACTATTCTACGAGCAGTACTTC.

This clonotype counts as medium-sized. The rearrangement joins TRBV6-2 or TRBV6-3 to TRBJ2-3; unclear D gene. Trimming pared 0 bases from V and 4 bases from J, leaving 8 bases between. The length of the CDR3 is 14 residues. In germline, CDR1 is MNHEY, CDR2 SVGEGT. CDR3: CASSYSISADTQYF. The CDR3, as DNA: TGTGCCAGCAGTTACTCGATTAGTGCAGATACGCAGTATTTT.

The CDR3 protein is CASSFVGEQFF. CDR3 nucleotides: TGTGCCAGCAGTTTCGTGGGTGAGCAGTTCTTC. J is TRBJ2-1 and V is TRBV12-3 or TRBV12-4; D is ambiguous. The CDR3 length is 11 residues. V was shortened by 3 bases and J by 9 bases, with 6 bases between the two germline ends.